The clone carrying this T cell receptor beta chain was observed a handful of times. In the original analysis: For nucleated cells, counts were estimated from reference gene primer amplification. Profiled with immunoSEQ multiplex PCR; TCRdb holds only in-frame clones, not every one. V and J calls and clone size are copied from that table; D and trimming were computed from the DNA. The sample records some 180,000 clones, around 86% being singletons. This specimen comes from a study of blood T cell repertoires in COVID-19. At the level of the study: Sources were T cells, B-cell-depleted T cells, or PBMCs; the material itself was cDNA or gDNA.

The CDR3 is 13 amino acids. The germline CDR1 and CDR2 sequences are SGHRS and YFSETQ. Trimming shortened V by 0 bases and J by 8 bases, and 11 bases separated the two germline ends. The source is a woman aged 40 to 50 in a cohort exposed to, infected with or recovered from COVID-19 (not recorded which). The sample comprised PBMCs or T cells enriched from blood (not recorded which). V is TRBV5-1 and J is TRBJ1-2; D may be TRBD1 (6 bases). CDR3 sequence: CASSLAGDRGYTF. CDR3 in DNA: TGCGCCAGCAGCTTGGCAGGTGACAGGGGCTACACCTTC.